The present TCR beta chain was sequenced within a study of blood T cell repertoires in COVID-19. About the research overall: The United States, Italy and Spain were the sources of the acute and convalescent COVID-19 samples. PBMCs, B-cell-depleted T cells, or T cells provided the cDNA or gDNA that made up the material.

The ends lost 1 base at V and 2 bases at J; junction bases unmatched: 13. Germline lookup yields CDR1 SGHVS and CDR2 FNYEAQ. The CDR3 extends over 20 amino acids. This clone appeared once. Authors' processing steps: Reference gene primer amplification gave estimated nucleated cell counts. The table came from immunoSEQ multiplex PCR; TCRdb's copy has only in-frame clones and leaves some out. V, J and clone size derive from that table, while D and trimming were established from the DNA sequence. The table lists approximately 200,000 clones, 88% of them singletons. V usage is TRBV7-6 and J usage is TRBJ1-3; 11 nucleotides line up with TRBD1. The sequence came from a man aged 18 to 30 with active or convalescent COVID-19. The sequenced material came from peripheral blood. In DNA, the CDR3 is TGTGCCAGCAGCTTAGTTCGGGACAGGGGGTCTGGTTGGGCTGGAAACACCATATATTTT. Its protein product is CASSLVRDRGSGWAGNTIYF.